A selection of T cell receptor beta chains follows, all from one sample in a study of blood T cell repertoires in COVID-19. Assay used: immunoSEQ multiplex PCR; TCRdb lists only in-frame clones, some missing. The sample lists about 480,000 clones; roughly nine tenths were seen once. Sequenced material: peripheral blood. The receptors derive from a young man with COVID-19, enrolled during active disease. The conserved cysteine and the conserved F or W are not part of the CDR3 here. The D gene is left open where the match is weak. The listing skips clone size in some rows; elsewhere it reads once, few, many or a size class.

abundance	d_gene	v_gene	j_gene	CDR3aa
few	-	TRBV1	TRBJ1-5	TSSNQRTDAQPQH
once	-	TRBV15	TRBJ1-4	ATSRGGQGNEKLF
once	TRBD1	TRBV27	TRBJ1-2	ASSQQGISYGYT
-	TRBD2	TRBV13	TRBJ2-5	ASSFGTSEGETQY
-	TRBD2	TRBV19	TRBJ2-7	ASNQGGSYEQY
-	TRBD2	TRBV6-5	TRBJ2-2	ASRGLAGATGELF
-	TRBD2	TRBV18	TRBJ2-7	ASSPRAGTTYEQY
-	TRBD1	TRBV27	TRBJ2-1	ASSPEHAGTGLF
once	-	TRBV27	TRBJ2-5	ASRGLRQETQY
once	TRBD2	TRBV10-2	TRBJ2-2	ASSARRGGTGELF
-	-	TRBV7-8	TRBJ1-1	ASSLRIRGEAF
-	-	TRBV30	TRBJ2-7	AWSVGAGSYEQY
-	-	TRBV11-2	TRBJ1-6	ASSPGTGSNSPLH
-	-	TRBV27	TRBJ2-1	ASSLVGGFTYNEQF
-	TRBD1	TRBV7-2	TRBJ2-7	ASSRTGQGEQY
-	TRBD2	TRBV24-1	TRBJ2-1	ATSELRELAGNEQF
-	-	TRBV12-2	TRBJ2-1	ASRLPDRGKF
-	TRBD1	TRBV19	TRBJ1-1	ASSADWGQGADEAF
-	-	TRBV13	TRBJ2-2	ASSAPGHATGELF
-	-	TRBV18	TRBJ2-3	ASSPLEVASGASD
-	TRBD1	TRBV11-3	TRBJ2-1	ASSPGQGTNNEQF
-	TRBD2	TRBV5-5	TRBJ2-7	ASSQLASSDPVSSYEQY
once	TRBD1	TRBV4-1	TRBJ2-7	ASSYRQGTSYEQY
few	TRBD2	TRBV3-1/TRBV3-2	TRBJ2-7	ASSFGLAGVYEQY
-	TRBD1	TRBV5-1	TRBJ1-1	ASSLSGQGVPEAF
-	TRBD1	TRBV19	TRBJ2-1	ASSTTYRGLVNNEQF
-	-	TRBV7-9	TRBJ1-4	ASSSRAATNEKLF
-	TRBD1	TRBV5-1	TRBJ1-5	ASSLSTGVPSNQPQH
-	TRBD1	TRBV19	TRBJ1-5	ASSIVGDRGNQPQH
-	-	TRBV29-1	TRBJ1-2	SGGGGSLGYT
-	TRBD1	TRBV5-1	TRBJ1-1	ASSYLSGTGDTEAF
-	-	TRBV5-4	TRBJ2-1	ASSQPGSKYNEQF
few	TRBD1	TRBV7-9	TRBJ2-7	ASSDRRTGSSYEQY
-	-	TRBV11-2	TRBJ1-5	ASSLRGGMNQPQH
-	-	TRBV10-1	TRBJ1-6	ASPRTANEGSPLH
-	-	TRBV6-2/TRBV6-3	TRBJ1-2	ASSYSGQGCT
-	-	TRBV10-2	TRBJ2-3	ASSAGGFTDTQY
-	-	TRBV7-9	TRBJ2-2	ASSLEGVATGELF
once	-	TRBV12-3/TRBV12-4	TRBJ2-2	ASSPNAGELF
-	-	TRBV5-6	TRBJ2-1	ASRPQGSYNEQF
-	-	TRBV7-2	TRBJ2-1	ASSLRGRGFGNEQF
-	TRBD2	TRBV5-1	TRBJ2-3	ASSLILAGVFTQY
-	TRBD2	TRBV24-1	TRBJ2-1	ATSDPRTSSDEQF
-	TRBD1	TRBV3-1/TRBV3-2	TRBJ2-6	ASSHNTGTGLSGVNVLT
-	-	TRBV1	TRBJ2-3	TSSRAGGPNTQY
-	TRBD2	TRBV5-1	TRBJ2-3	ASSPGTSQSTDTQY
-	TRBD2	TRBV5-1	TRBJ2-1	ASSLVAGGPSEQF
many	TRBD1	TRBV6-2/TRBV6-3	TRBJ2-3	ASSPHRQGGTDTQY
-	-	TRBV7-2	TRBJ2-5	ASSPHSGRETQY
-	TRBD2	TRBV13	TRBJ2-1	ASSSGLAGDNEQF
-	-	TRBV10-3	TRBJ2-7	AISESHSGEQY
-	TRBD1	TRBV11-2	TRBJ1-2	ASSLAHRGGYT
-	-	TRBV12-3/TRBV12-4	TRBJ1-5	ASSLDSLRPQH
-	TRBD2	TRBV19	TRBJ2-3	ASSTSGGTDTQY